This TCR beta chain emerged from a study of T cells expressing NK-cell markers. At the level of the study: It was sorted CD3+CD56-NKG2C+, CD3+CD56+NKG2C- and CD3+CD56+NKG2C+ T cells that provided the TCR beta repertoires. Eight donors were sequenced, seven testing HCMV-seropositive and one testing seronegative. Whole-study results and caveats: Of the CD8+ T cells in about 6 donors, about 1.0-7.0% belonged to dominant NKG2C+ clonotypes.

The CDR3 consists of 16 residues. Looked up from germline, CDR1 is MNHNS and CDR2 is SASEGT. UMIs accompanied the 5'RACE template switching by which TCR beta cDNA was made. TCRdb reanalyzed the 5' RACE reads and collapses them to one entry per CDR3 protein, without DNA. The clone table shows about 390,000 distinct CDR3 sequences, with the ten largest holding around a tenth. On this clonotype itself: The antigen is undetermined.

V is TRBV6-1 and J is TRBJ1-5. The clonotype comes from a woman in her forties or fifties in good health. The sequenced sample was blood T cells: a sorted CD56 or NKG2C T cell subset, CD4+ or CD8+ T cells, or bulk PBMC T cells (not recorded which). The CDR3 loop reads CASSDQVLYSNQPQHF.